The source of this T cell receptor beta chain is a study of T cell changes during pregnancy in multiple sclerosis. Profiled with immunoSEQ multiplex PCR; TCRdb holds only in-frame clones, not every one. The sample lists under 40,000 clones; around 90% were seen once. CDR1 is SGHTA and CDR2 is FQGTGA in the germline V gene. This CDR3 is built from 13 residues. Trimming removed 8 bases from V and 5 bases from J, with 15 bases in between. This TCR derives from a female donor with multiple sclerosis, enrolled in a pregnancy study. V is TRBV7-3 and J is TRBJ2-5; perhaps TRBD1 as D (5 bases). The sample was CD4+ T cells from peripheral blood mononuclear cells, taken before pregnancy. DNA for the CDR3: TGTGCCAGCGGACCAGGGCTTGGGGAGACCCAGTACTTC. Its translation: CASGPGLGETQYF.